These 31 T cell receptor beta chains originate from one sample sequenced in a study of Graves' ophthalmopathy and Graves' hyperthyroidism. CDR3 regions of TCR beta were amplified from RNA transcripts. RT-PCR in the first round used HTBI primers; a second-round multiplex PCR followed. One entry per CDR3 protein results from TCRdb running MiXCR on the multiplex PCR reads. The table includes hundreds of thousands of distinct CDR3 sequences, roughly an eighth detected once. Sequencing was carried out using blood. The receptors originated from a young woman with Graves' ophthalmopathy.

This clonotype was detected many times. CDR3 nucleotide sequence: TGTGCCAGCAGCGAGAACGGAGCCCCCTACGAGCAGTACTTC. It yields the protein CASSENGAPYEQYF. The V call is TRBV27, the J call TRBJ2-7; D ambiguous. Germline CDR1 MNHEY, CDR2 SMNVEV (reference sequence). The CDR3 is made up of 14 amino acids. The ends were cut back, 6 bases at V and 2 bases at J, with 14 bases in the middle.

This clonotype has ten or more counts. CDR3: CASSNLGARAFF. For the CDR3, the DNA is TGTGCCAGCAGTAATCTCGGGGCGCGAGCTTTCTTT. The chain carries TRBV6-5 and TRBJ1-1; possible D gene TRBD1, 5 bases. Germline-derived CDR1 and CDR2 are MNHEY and SVGAGI. Trimming pared 5 bases from V and 10 bases from J, leaving 14 bases between. CDR3 size: 12 residues.

In this sample, this clonotype turned up a few times. The genes are TRBV18 and TRBJ2-6; D is unresolved. Germline loops: CDR1 KGHSH, CDR2 LQKENI. The length of the CDR3 is 15 residues. V dropped 0 bases and J dropped 2 bases, with 5 bases sitting between them. For the CDR3, the DNA is TGTGCCAGCTCACCACCAGGGCCTGGGGCCAACGTCCTGACTTTC. It specifies CASSPPGPGANVLTF.

This clonotype was counted at least ten times. The chain joins TRBV19 to TRBJ1-5; D gene uncertain. CDR1 is LNHDA, CDR2 SQIVND, per germline (reference sequence). The CDR3 has 14 residues. The ends were cut back, 0 bases at V and 1 base at J, with 4 bases in the middle. The CDR3 loop reads CASSIDPSNQPQHF. The CDR3 DNA follows: TGTGCCAGTAGTATAGATCCCAGCAATCAGCCCCAGCATTTT.

This clonotype occurred many times. The J gene is TRBJ1-6, the V gene TRBV28; a possible D gene is TRBD1 (5 bases). The CDR3 totals 14 residues. V was trimmed by 6 bases and J by 13 bases, leaving 19 bases between them. CDR1 is MDHEN, CDR2 SYDVKM, per germline. CDR3 protein: CASSPERQPDPLHF. The CDR3 nucleotides read TGTGCCAGCAGCCCCGAAAGACAGCCCGATCCCCTCCACTTT.

This rearrangement joins TRBV7-2 to TRBJ2-5; 11 bases are a match to TRBD2. This CDR3 is built from 14 residues. Germline CDR1 is SGHTA and CDR2 is FQGNSA. V trimming: 5 bases; J trimming: 6 bases; junction bases outside the gene matches: 5. In nucleotides, the CDR3 is TGTGCCAGCAGCACGACTAGCGGGATAAAGACCCAGTACTTC. Translation gives CASSTTSGIKTQYF.

Worth noting for this clonotype: This may be a read error: a much more frequent sequence differs by one nucleotide. CDR3 coding DNA: TGTGCCACCAGCAGAGTCGCGTCTAGGGAGCAGTACTTC. Amino acids: CATSRVASREQYF. The chain carries TRBV15 and TRBJ2-7; D ambiguous. The CDR3 extends over 13 amino acids. The germline V gene encodes CDR1 LNHNV and CDR2 YYDKDF (reference sequence). The V and J ends lost 1 base and 7 bases respectively, with 11 bases between them.

With regard to this clonotype: Germline is not matched at one junction end, which may reflect a read error. The rearrangement joins TRBV6-1 to TRBJ1-1; D not certain. The V gene's germline CDR1 is MNHNS and CDR2 SASEGT. This CDR3 spans 12 amino acids. CDR3 sequence reads: CAGSVVNTEAFF. The CDR3 bases are TGTGCCGGCAGTGTCGTGAACACTGAAGCTTTCTTT.

This clonotype has at least ten counts. The rearrangement uses TRBV19 and TRBJ1-5; D gene unclear. V was clipped by 5 bases and J by 0 bases, with 17 bases between them. The CDR3 is made up of 17 amino acids. Germline values: CDR1 LNHDA, CDR2 SQIVND (reference sequence). The CDR3 loop reads CASSVTARLYSNQPQHF. CDR3 DNA sequence: TGTGCCAGTAGTGTAACAGCCCGGCTTTATAGCAATCAGCCCCAGCATTTT.

The rearrangement links TRBV29-1 to TRBJ2-2; D may be TRBD1 or TRBD2 (5 bases each). From germline, CDR1 is SQVTM and CDR2 ANQGSEA. The CDR3 runs 13 residues. The V gene lost 7 bases and the J gene lost 3 bases, with 12 bases spanning the gap. CDR3 sequence: CSGWDGDTGELFF. In DNA, the CDR3 is TGCAGCGGATGGGACGGCGACACCGGGGAGCTGTTTTTT.

This clonotype was seen ten or more times. The V call is TRBV27, the J call TRBJ1-2; tentative D call: TRBD1 (5 bases). The CDR3 length is 11 residues. Germline loops: CDR1 MNHEY, CDR2 SMNVEV (reference sequence). The V end lost 7 bases, the J end lost 10 bases, and 13 bases lay between the germline ends. The CDR3 DNA is TGTGCCAGCAAGCGGGGGGTGGTCTACACCTTC. Its protein product is CASKRGVVYTF.

This clonotype has only a few counts. This chain connects TRBV24-1 to TRBJ1-1, with D possibly TRBD1 on 5 matching bases. Between the trimmed V and J ends, which lost 5 bases and 0 bases, there was a span of 9 bases. The CDR3 is 14 residues long. Germline values: CDR1 KGHDR, CDR2 SFDVKD. The CDR3 bases are TGTGCCACCAGTGGTGGGGCACTGAACACTGAAGCTTTCTTT. This codes for CATSGGALNTEAFF.

This clonotype occurred many times. The chain couples TRBV12-3 or TRBV12-4 to TRBJ2-5; D is perhaps TRBD2 (6 bases). The V end was cut by 3 bases, the J end by 5 bases, with 13 bases between. The CDR3 sequence is 14 residues long. The CDR3 region is CASSFTGGDETQYF. DNA for the CDR3: TGTGCCAGCAGTTTCACAGGCGGGGACGAGACCCAGTACTTC.

This clonotype came up a few times. This chain joins TRBV7-9 and TRBJ1-1; D is perhaps TRBD1 (5 bases). With 4 bases removed from V and 1 base from J, the gap between germline ends came to 13 bases. The CDR3 sequence is 15 residues long. Germline V gene data show CDR1 as SEHNR and CDR2 as FQNEAQ (reference sequence). The chain's CDR3 is CASSSSTAQNTEAFF. CDR3 coding DNA: TGTGCCAGCAGCTCTTCGACAGCTCAGAACACTGAAGCTTTCTTT.

This clonotype was detected ten times or more. The gene calls are TRBV12-3 or TRBV12-4 and TRBJ1-5, with 7 nucleotides matching TRBD1. V shed 7 bases, J shed 5 bases, and the junction held 5 bases outside the gene matches. This CDR3 has 13 amino acids. Here the CDR3 DNA reads TGTGCCAGCAACCAGGGGGGATATCAGCCCCAGCATTTT. Its protein product is CASNQGGYQPQHF.

This chain uses TRBV30 with TRBJ2-7, with D possibly TRBD1 on 6 matching bases. Per the germline V gene, CDR1 is GTSNPN and CDR2 is SVGIG (reference sequence). Trimming shortened V by 2 bases and J by 2 bases, and 31 bases separated the two germline ends. This CDR3 has 20 residues. The CDR3 DNA sequence: TGTGCCTGGAGTCAACCGACAGGTATGAATCTACGCTCGAGGACCTACGAGCAGTACTTC. Amino acids: CAWSQPTGMNLRSRTYEQYF.

This clonotype was counted at least ten times. The chain employs TRBV29-1 and TRBJ1-2, with 9 bases identical to TRBD1. J gave up 7 bases and V 2 bases, and 5 bases lay outside the gene matches. CDR3 length: 13 amino acids. Germline loops: CDR1 SQVTM, CDR2 ANQGSEA. CDR3 in amino acids: CSVETLTGGGYTF. CDR3 DNA sequence: TGCAGCGTTGAAACTCTGACAGGGGGTGGCTACACCTTC.

This clonotype was counted only a few times. The gene calls are TRBV11-2 and TRBJ1-1; the match to TRBD1 covers 8 bases. This CDR3 is 16 amino acids long. Germline CDR1 SGHAT, CDR2 FQNNGV. V shed 4 bases, J shed 1 base, and the junction held 8 bases outside the gene matches. The CDR3 sequence: CASSSSRTGRNTEAFF. Written as DNA, the CDR3 is TGTGCCAGCAGCTCTTCAAGGACAGGGCGGAACACTGAAGCTTTCTTT. Drawing the rest from reference TRBV11-2 and TRBJ1-1, the complete variable domain is EAGVAQSPRYKIIEKRQSVAFWCNPISGHATLYWYQQILGQGPKLLIQFQNNGVVDDSQLPKDRFSAERLKGVDSTLKIQPAKLEDSAVYLCASSSSRTGRNTEAFFGQGTRLTVV.

The genes are TRBV28 and TRBJ1-2; D gene unclear. The CDR3 totals 13 residues. From germline, CDR1 is MDHEN and CDR2 SYDVKM. Deletions cut 6 bases from V and 4 bases from J, with 12 bases between. The chain's CDR3 is CASSPTRVYGYTF. In DNA form, the CDR3 reads TGTGCCAGCAGCCCGACGCGTGTCTATGGCTACACCTTC.

This clonotype was picked up many times. The chain has TRBV28 and TRBJ2-5; D possibly corresponds to TRBD2 (6 bases). CDR1 and CDR2 from the germline V gene are MDHEN and SYDVKM. V was shortened by 6 bases and J by 0 bases, with 11 bases between the two germline ends. This CDR3 has 14 amino acids. Here the CDR3 DNA reads TGTGCCAGCAGAGATGGAGGGTACCAAGAGACCCAGTACTTC. Amino acids: CASRDGGYQETQYF.

The chain couples TRBV28 to TRBJ1-2; D not certain. CDR1 MDHEN and CDR2 SYDVKM come from the germline V gene. CDR3 length: 13 residues. Trimming pared 5 bases from V and 3 bases from J, leaving 10 bases between. The CDR3, as DNA: TGTGCCAGCAGTCGCAACCCGGACTATGGCTACACCTTC. Amino acid sequence: CASSRNPDYGYTF.

This clonotype was counted at least ten times. J is TRBJ2-5 and V is TRBV10-1; D is uncertain. Looked up from germline, CDR1 is WNHNN and CDR2 is SYGVQD (reference sequence). The CDR3 runs to 14 residues. V lost 7 bases, J lost 2 bases, and 14 bases lay in between. CDR3 amino acids: CASISVRLQETQYF. The CDR3 DNA is TGCGCCAGCATCTCTGTCCGGCTACAAGAGACCCAGTACTTC.

As concerns this clonotype: A much larger clone differs by one base, so this may be a read error. V usage is TRBV6-1 and J usage is TRBJ2-2, with D perhaps TRBD1 (5 bases). Germline values: CDR1 MNHNS, CDR2 SASEGT. The CDR3 contains 13 residues. The V and J ends lost 3 bases and 5 bases respectively, with 7 bases between them. CDR3 sequence (DNA): TGTGCCAGCAGTGACAGGGTGACCGGGGAGCTGTTTTTT. This codes for CASSDRVTGELFF.

Ten or more counts support this clonotype. Here the CDR3 DNA reads TGTGCCAGCAGTGAAGGCGTCGTAGGCCCTTATGGCTACACCTTC. Translated: CASSEGVVGPYGYTF. J is TRBJ1-2 and V is TRBV6-1; D gene ambiguous. Per germline, CDR1 MNHNS and CDR2 SASEGT. V lost 1 base and J 5 bases, leaving 14 bases between the germline ends. The CDR3 loop spans 15 amino acids.

This clonotype was observed many times. This chain links TRBV6-1 with TRBJ2-7; 7 bases match TRBD2. The CDR3 has 14 residues. Germline trimming cut 6 bases from V and 2 bases from J; bases unmatched to any gene: 7. In germline, CDR1 is MNHNS, CDR2 SASEGT. The CDR3 nucleotides read TGTGCCAGCAGCGTAGCGGGTCCAACCTACGAGCAGTACTTC. Amino acid sequence: CASSVAGPTYEQYF.

This clonotype was seen ten or more times. The genes are TRBV6-1 and TRBJ2-5; D call uncertain. The V end was cut by 2 bases, the J end by 7 bases, with 14 bases between. Germline loops: CDR1 MNHNS, CDR2 SASEGT. The CDR3 loop spans 14 amino acids. This CDR3 reads CASSEFWVPGTQYF. DNA of the CDR3: TGTGCCAGCAGTGAATTCTGGGTCCCAGGGACCCAGTACTTC.

The table lists this clonotype with a few counts. A single base separates this from a much larger clone, so it may be a read error. The V call is TRBV6-1, the J call TRBJ1-5, with D tentatively TRBD1 (6 bases). This CDR3 region has 14 residues. Germline lookup yields CDR1 MNHNS and CDR2 SASEGT. The CDR3 loop is CASSPNREGQPKHF. The CDR3, as DNA: TGTGCCAGCAGCCCAAACAGGGAAGGGCAGCCCAAGCATTTT.

This clonotype has a count of ten or more. CDR3 sequence: CASSETRGSTEAFF. In nucleotides, the CDR3 is TGTGCCAGCAGTGAGACCCGGGGGTCCACTGAAGCTTTCTTT. J is TRBJ1-1 and V is TRBV6-1; a weak D match, TRBD1 (5 bases). Deletions cut 3 bases from V and 4 bases from J, with 12 bases between. The germline gives CDR1 MNHNS, CDR2 SASEGT. The CDR3 loop spans 14 amino acids.

This clonotype has at least ten counts. The rearrangement uses TRBV6-5 and TRBJ1-1; D remains ambiguous. CDR1 is MNHEY, CDR2 SVGAGI, per germline. CDR3 length: 17 amino acids. Trimming stripped 2 bases from V and 4 bases from J, with 20 bases between. The CDR3 spells CASSYLGPGIGITEAFF. The CDR3 DNA follows: TGTGCCAGCAGTTACCTAGGACCTGGCATCGGTATCACTGAAGCTTTCTTT.

This clonotype came up many times. This chain uses TRBV6-1 with TRBJ1-1, with 9 bases identical to TRBD1. The CDR3 sequence is 15 residues long. V was pared by 7 bases and J by 4 bases, with 10 bases of the junction left unmatched. Germline lookup yields CDR1 MNHNS and CDR2 SASEGT. CDR3 in DNA: TGTGCCAGCACTAAGAACAGGGGGCCCGGCACTGAAGCTTTCTTT. Its protein is CASTKNRGPGTEAFF.

This clonotype was counted ten times or more. The V call is TRBV30, the J call TRBJ1-6; weak D call: TRBD1 (5 bases). Germline CDR1 is GTSNPN and CDR2 is SVGIG (reference sequence). V lost 5 bases, J lost 9 bases, and 17 bases lay in between. The length of the CDR3 is 14 residues. Here the CDR3 DNA reads TGTGCCTGGGAGACCCAGGGATACGGTTCACCCCTCCACTTT. Translated: CAWETQGYGSPLHF.